Following are 21 T cell receptor beta chains from one sample sequenced in a study of CD8+CD57+ T cells in acquired aplastic anemia. Sequencing involved patients with CD8+CD57+ cell expansion previously shown by flow cytometry. Profiling of TCR beta VDJ combinations and CDR3 sequences used genomic DNA as template. TCRdb re-called the reads with MiXCR, one entry per CDR3 protein. The sample yields 150,000 to 170,000 distinct CDR3 sequences, roughly 49% seen once. Sequencing was performed on sorted CD4+, CD8+, or CD8+CD57+ T cells (not recorded which) from PBMCs. These receptor sequences come from a human donor with aplastic anemia.

This clonotype appeared many times. V and J are TRBV13 and TRBJ1-2; the D is unclear. Trimming took 3 bases from V and 0 from J, leaving 8 bases between them. The CDR3 consists of 14 residues. Per the germline V gene, CDR1 is PRHDT and CDR2 is FYEKMQ (reference sequence). Written as DNA, the CDR3 is TGTGCCAGCAGCTTGGGCAGAGCTAACTATGGCTACACCTTC. Its protein is CASSLGRANYGYTF.

The chain employs TRBV10-1 and TRBJ2-2; D is undetermined. The CDR3 has 13 amino acids. In germline, CDR1 is WNHNN, CDR2 SYGVQD (reference sequence). Trimming shortened V by 3 bases and J by 4 bases, and 6 bases separated the two germline ends. The CDR3 DNA is TGCGCCAGCAGTGAATTTATCACCGGGGAGCTGTTTTTT. Its protein is CASSEFITGELFF.

There are many counts of this clonotype. The chain couples TRBV2 to TRBJ2-7; D gene ambiguous. The CDR3 loop spans 13 amino acids. Germline lookup yields CDR1 SNHLY and CDR2 FYNNEI. Deletions cut 10 bases from V and 1 base from J, with 14 bases between. The CDR3 nucleotides are TGTGCCACTTCGACCGCAAGGTCCTACGAGCAGTACTTC. Translation: CATSTARSYEQYF.

A note on this clonotype: The DNA is left out, because the CDR3 cannot be placed on it with certainty; the CDR3 is given as TCRdb lists it. V and J are TRBV10-3 and TRBJ2-3; no check of the table's D call, TRBD2, against the DNA was made. The CDR3 is 19 amino acids long, termini counted. Germline V gives CDR1 ENHRY, CDR2 SYGVKD. The CDR3 here is CAICSAVLAGWPSTDTQYF.

The CDR3 DNA reads TGCGCCAGCAGCCAAGCTATCCAGAGAGGCTGGGACACTGAAGCTTTCTTT. Translated: CASSQAIQRGWDTEAFF. The gene calls are TRBV4-3 and TRBJ1-1; no firm D call. Per the germline V gene, CDR1 is LGHNA and CDR2 is YSLEER. V gave up 1 base and J gave up 3 bases, with 18 bases separating them. This CDR3 has 17 amino acids.

In this sample, this clonotype turned up once. V usage is TRBV2 and J usage is TRBJ1-4; D gene ambiguous. Germline V gene sequence: CDR1 SNHLY, CDR2 FYNNEI. Trimming left V 7 bases short and J 7 bases short, with 4 bases between. This CDR3 region has 10 residues. In DNA, the CDR3 is TGTGCCAGCAAAAGTGAAAAACTGTTTTTT. Amino acids: CASKSEKLFF.

The rearrangement links TRBV25-1 to TRBJ2-7; D possibly uses TRBD1 or TRBD2 (5 bases each). The CDR3 runs 13 residues. Germline CDR1 MGHDK, CDR2 SYGVNS. V lost 0 bases and J lost 3, with 6 bases in between. The CDR3 bases are TGTGCCAGCAGTGAATATGGGGGCTACGAGCAGTACTTC. As protein: CASSEYGGYEQYF.

The J gene is TRBJ2-3, the V gene TRBV7-9; possibly TRBD2 for D (6 bases). The ends were cut back, 6 bases at V and 1 base at J, with 14 bases in the middle. CDR3 size: 15 residues. Germline CDR1 and CDR2: SEHNR and FQNEAQ (reference sequence). The CDR3 DNA reads TGTGCCAGCAGTTACCGGTCGGGGGGCACAGATACGCAGTATTTT. This codes for CASSYRSGGTDTQYF.

This clonotype was counted many times. The V call is TRBV29-1, the J call TRBJ2-7; 9 bases fit TRBD1. This CDR3 is built from 13 residues. V shed 6 bases and J 6 bases; nucleotides not matched to a gene: 9. Per germline, CDR1 SQVTM and CDR2 ANQGSEA. CDR3 in DNA: TGCAGCGTACCCGGGACAGGGTGGTCCGAGCAGTACTTC. Translating it yields CSVPGTGWSEQYF.

The chain couples TRBV29-1 to TRBJ1-2; D possibly corresponds to TRBD1 (6 bases). Germline CDR1 reads SQVTM; CDR2 reads ANQGSEA. V lost 5 bases to trimming and J lost 6 bases, with 16 bases between them. The CDR3 has 13 residues. The CDR3 is CSVMGAGKHGYTF. CDR3 nucleotides: TGCAGCGTTATGGGGGCGGGGAAGCATGGCTACACCTTC.

The chain combines TRBV7-6 with TRBJ2-5; D not certain. Germline V CDR1 and CDR2: SGHVS, FNYEAQ. Trimming pared 4 bases from V and 5 bases from J, leaving 11 bases between. The CDR3 is 13 amino acids. The CDR3 DNA sequence: TGTGCCAGCAGCTATAGGGTTTGGGAGACCCAGTACTTC. This translates into CASSYRVWETQYF.

The chain carries TRBV24-1 and TRBJ2-5; possibly TRBD1 for D (6 bases). V lost 0 bases to trimming and J lost 2 bases, with 12 bases between them. CDR1 and CDR2 (germline): KGHDR, SFDVKD. The CDR3 spans 16 residues. DNA for the CDR3: TGTGCCACCAGTGATTTGGGGGCAGGGGTTCAAGAGACCCAGTACTTC. Its translation is CATSDLGAGVQETQYF.

This clonotype was seen a few times. The chain links TRBV6-1 to TRBJ2-1; tentative D call: TRBD1 (5 bases). The CDR3 has 15 amino acids. Germline V gives CDR1 MNHNS, CDR2 SASEGT. V was shortened by 0 bases and J by 4 bases, with 10 bases between the two germline ends. The CDR3 coding sequence is TGTGCCAGCAGTGAAGCTGTGACAGAATACAATGAGCAGTTCTTC. Its protein is CASSEAVTEYNEQFF.

In its sample, this clonotype was seen many times. The chain employs TRBV5-6 and TRBJ2-7; 11 bases are shared with TRBD1. V gave up 1 base and J gave up 2 bases; unmatched junction bases: 2. Per germline, CDR1 SGHDT and CDR2 YYEEEE. The CDR3 is 15 amino acids. The CDR3 region has the DNA TGTGCCAGCAGCTTGCCGGGACAGGGGGCCTACGAGCAGTACTTC. Translating gives CASSLPGQGAYEQYF.

The chain joins TRBV20-1 to TRBJ1-2; no definite D call. Germline V gene sequence: CDR1 DFQATT, CDR2 SNEGSKA (reference sequence). V was cut by 3 bases and J by 3 bases, with 8 bases left in between. The CDR3 runs to 12 residues. The chain's CDR3 is CSASIGDYGYTF. CDR3 in DNA: TGCAGTGCTAGCATTGGGGACTATGGCTACACCTTC.

The rearrangement uses TRBV7-3 and TRBJ2-1; D call uncertain. CDR3 size: 13 residues. CDR1 is SGHTA and CDR2 is FQGTGA in the germline V gene. V was pared by 4 bases and J by 5 bases, with 9 bases between. The CDR3 protein is CASSSQIDNEQFF. Here the CDR3 DNA reads TGTGCCAGCAGCTCACAGATTGACAATGAGCAGTTCTTC. The full variable domain, completed using reference TRBV7-3 and TRBJ2-1, is GAGVSQTPSNKVTEKGKYVELRCDPISGHTALYWYRQSLGQGPEFLIYFQGTGAADDSGLPNDRFFAVRPEGSVSTLKIQRTERGDSAVYLCASSSQIDNEQFFGPGTRLTVL.

The chain carries TRBV7-8 and TRBJ2-7; 10 bases fit TRBD1. Per germline, CDR1 SGHVS and CDR2 FQNEAQ. J was trimmed by 3 bases and V by 10 bases; bases with no gene match: 3. The length of the CDR3 is 12 residues. CDR3 DNA sequence: TGTGCCACTCGGACAGGGGGCTACGAGCAGTACTTC. This codes for CATRTGGYEQYF.

The V gene is TRBV12-3 or TRBV12-4, the J gene TRBJ2-7; no clear D gene. The CDR3 totals 13 residues. Trimming stripped 3 bases from V and 1 base from J, with 7 bases between. The CDR3 region is CASSLRTSYEQYF. The CDR3 bases are TGTGCCAGCAGTTTGAGGACGTCCTACGAGCAGTACTTC.

The table lists this clonotype with many counts. The chain recombines TRBV19 with TRBJ2-2; 10 nucleotides line up with TRBD2. The CDR3 is made up of 16 amino acids. CDR1 and CDR2 (germline): LNHDA, SQIVND (reference sequence). V lost 3 bases to trimming and J lost 7 bases; unmatched junction nucleotides: 8. CDR3 coding DNA: TGTGCCAGTAGTATTGAATTGGGACTAGCGAGCGGGGAGCTGTTTTTT. The encoded protein is CASSIELGLASGELFF. Full variable domain (rest looked up from reference TRBV19 and TRBJ2-2): DGGITQSPKYLFRKEGQNVTLSCEQNLNHDAMYWYRQDPGQGLRLIYYSQIVNDFQKGDIAEGYSVSREKKESFPLTVTSAQKNPTAFYLCASSIELGLASGELFFGEGSRLTVL.

The chain links TRBV25-1 to TRBJ1-5, with 9 bases identical to TRBD1. Trimming took 1 base from V and 4 from J; bases not matched to a gene: 8. The CDR3 sequence is 17 residues long. Germline loops: CDR1 MGHDK, CDR2 SYGVNS. DNA of the CDR3: TGTGCCAGCAGTGAATGGGGGACAGGGAGTCCGAATCAGCCCCAGCATTTT. Translated, it gives CASSEWGTGSPNQPQHF.

At least ten counts were recorded for this clonotype. The chain has TRBV7-9 and TRBJ1-1; D remains unclear. The CDR3 length is 15 residues. CDR1 is SEHNR and CDR2 is FQNEAQ in the germline V gene (reference sequence). The V end was cut by 2 bases, the J end by 3 bases, with 13 bases between. Written as DNA, the CDR3 is TGTGCCAGCAGCTTATTTGGATTGCAGGACACTGAAGCTTTCTTT. This gives the protein CASSLFGLQDTEAFF.